A single sample is the source of the 11 T cell receptor beta chains below, sequenced in a study of CD4 and CD8 cells across lung adenocarcinoma regions. TCRdb re-analysed the PCR reads in MiXCR, keeping a single row per CDR3 protein. The top ten hold roughly 25% of the sample, which has approximately 12,000 distinct CDR3 sequences, 40% to 55% seen once. Specimen: CD8+ T cells from the margin of a lung tumor. These receptors came from a female donor with lung adenocarcinoma. The CD4 and CD8 labels of this study may be unreliable.

The chain is built from TRBV6-1 and TRBJ2-3, with TRBD2 identical over 9 bases. The tail of the sequence fits TRBJ2-1 better, so the J call may be wrong. The germline CDR1 and CDR2 sequences are MNHNS and SASEGT. CDR3 length: 15 residues. CDR3 in DNA: TGTGCCAGCAGACTCTCCGCGACTAGCGGCAATACGCAGTTCTTC. Protein: CASRLSATSGNTQFF.

As for this clonotype: The junction departs from germline at one end; a sequencing error may be responsible. The chain uses TRBV6-8 and TRBJ2-3; no definite D call. This CDR3 is built from 16 residues. Germline V gene data show CDR1 as MNHGY and CDR2 as SAAAGT. CDR3 amino acids: CASRATGHSAKNTQYF. CDR3 nucleotide sequence: TGTGCCAGCCGCGCCACCGGGCACTCAGCCAAAAACACGCAGTATTTC.

V usage is TRBV27 and J usage is TRBJ2-1; no definite D call. The closer fit of TRBJ2-7 to the DNA end suggests the J call may be wrong. Germline V gene data show CDR1 as MNHEY and CDR2 as SMNVEV (reference sequence). The CDR3 spans 15 residues. Here the CDR3 DNA reads TGTGCCAGCAGTTTATATGGTCTCGATCCCTACGAGCAGTACTTC. It encodes CASSLYGLDPYEQYF.

This clonotype was seen many times. A clone one base away is much larger, so this may be a read error. The chain couples TRBV10-3 to TRBJ2-1; TRBD2 aligns across 8 bases. The end of the DNA aligns better with TRBJ2-7, so the J call may be wrong. CDR3 length: 13 amino acids. Germline CDR1 reads ENHRY; CDR2 reads SYGVKD. CDR3 nucleotides: TGTGCCATCAGACTAGCGGCCTACAATGAGCAGTACTTC. This translates into CAIRLAAYNEQYF.

This clonotype has ten or more counts. V is TRBV6-1 and J is TRBJ1-1, with unresolved D. The V end was cut by 4 bases, the J end by 1 base, with 13 bases between. The CDR3 spans 15 residues. CDR1 is MNHNS and CDR2 is SASEGT in the germline V gene. The CDR3 nucleotides are TGTGCCAGCAGTGCGAGAAGACACGGGAACACTGAAGCTTTCTTT. This codes for CASSARRHGNTEAFF.

In this sample, this clonotype turned up many times. CDR3 in amino acids: CASIARDRGLNIQYF. Written as DNA, the CDR3 is TGTGCCAGCATCGCCCGGGACAGGGGTTTAAACATTCAGTACTTC. This chain connects TRBV6-4 to TRBJ2-4, with 10 nucleotides matching TRBD1. The J segment lost 6 bases and the V segment lost 7 bases, leaving 9 bases of the junction unmatched. CDR1 is MRHNA and CDR2 is SNTAGT in the germline V gene. The CDR3 is 15 amino acids.

In this sample, this clonotype turned up many times. V is TRBV7-2 and J is TRBJ2-1, with TRBD2 matching 7 bases. This CDR3 has 14 residues. V was clipped by 5 bases and J by 13 bases; unmatched bases: 14. Germline CDR1 and CDR2: SGHTA and FQGNSA. CDR3 in DNA: TGTGCCAGCAGCCCAGCGGGGAGGGTCGAGACCCAGTTCTTC. As protein: CASSPAGRVETQFF.

By proportion, this clonotype is medium-sized (0.01 to 0.1%). The rearrangement links TRBV27 to TRBJ1-4; the match to TRBD1 covers 7 bases. The V gene end was trimmed by 3 bases and the J gene end by 10 bases; junction bases not matched to a gene: 8. This CDR3 comprises 14 residues. Germline V gives CDR1 MNHEY, CDR2 SMNVEV (reference sequence). The CDR3 is CASSFRDSLGKLFF. The DNA of the CDR3 is TGTGCCAGCAGTTTTAGGGACAGTTTAGGAAAACTGTTTTTT.

For this clonotype: The junction shows a germline mismatch at one end, possibly a read error. The chain links TRBV6-1 to TRBJ2-5; TRBD2 matches at 7 bases. The CDR3 length is 15 residues. CDR1 is MNHNS, CDR2 SASEGT, per germline. The CDR3 DNA is TGTGCCACCGGGTGGGGGGGGGATGGCAAAGAGACCCAGTATTTC. This sequence encodes CATGWGGDGKETQYF.

This clonotype is medium-sized by share. This chain joins TRBV10-1 and TRBJ2-3; 9 bases map to TRBD2. V dropped 3 bases and J dropped 2; count of bases not matched to a gene: 6. Germline-derived CDR1 and CDR2 are WNHNN and SYGVQD (reference sequence). The CDR3 covers 16 residues. CDR3 bases: TGCGCCAGCAGTGATAACAGCGGGGGGACCACAGATACGCAGTATTTT. Translation: CASSDNSGGTTDTQYF.

This chain uses TRBV7-2 with TRBJ2-1, with a weak D call TRBD1 (5 bases). The DNA end is more similar to TRBJ2-7, so the J call may be wrong. Germline loops: CDR1 SGHTA, CDR2 FQGNSA. The CDR3 spans 15 residues. For the CDR3, the DNA is TGTGCCAGCAGCTTAGTGGCAGGGAAGGACTACGAGCAGTACTTC. Its translation: CASSLVAGKDYEQYF.